Below, one T cell receptor (beta chain) is given with its context. The target antigen is unknown. A much larger clone is a single base away; this may be a read error. The authors prepared the TCRbeta library with unique molecular identifiers. TCRdb redid the calling of the PCR reads with MiXCR, one entry per CDR3 protein. The table shows 65,000 to 90,000 distinct CDR3 sequences, with roughly 10% occurring only once. This sample was included in a study of T-cell reconstitution after alpha-beta-depleted transplantation in children. Study results and limitations: It was surviving recipient T cells and thymic progenitors that gave some patients high TCRbeta diversity at day 60. Expanded graft clones numbering several hundred reportedly gave rise to alpha-beta T cells about two months after transplant. A year had passed since transplant, and T-cell counts and diversity by then came mostly from newly produced T cells.

The CDR3 is 13 amino acids. With 7 bases removed from V and 1 base from J, the gap between germline ends came to 10 bases. Germline assignment: CDR1 MNHNS and CDR2 SASEGT. The chain uses TRBV6-1 and TRBJ1-1; D not certain. The source material was PBMCs, sampled before TCRalphabeta/CD19-depleted stem cell transplant. The receptor's source is a boy aged 10-17 years with acute myeloid leukemia, due to receive a stem cell transplant. DNA for the CDR3: TGTGCCAGCATTCGGGCGGGGAACACTGAAGCTTTCTTT. It translates to CASIRAGNTEAFF.